Shown below are 13 T cell receptor beta chains from a single sample sequenced in a study of T cell responses to AZD1222 COVID-19 vaccine. Some clones are missing from TCRdb's copy, which holds only in-frame ones; the method was immunoSEQ multiplex PCR. Seen here are around 140,000 clones, 93% observed once, and the top ten hold 5.1%. Sequencing used peripheral blood, obtained on day 0 of AZD1222 vaccination. Receptors were obtained from an adult in good health.

The chain uses TRBV7-2 and TRBJ1-2, with 12 bases lining up with TRBD1. The CDR3 is 16 residues long. V lost 1 base to trimming and J lost 3 bases; unmatched junction nucleotides: 3. CDR1 and CDR2 (germline): SGHTA, FQGNSA. CDR3 amino acids: CASSLGGTGGDYGYTF. CDR3 DNA: TGTGCCAGCAGCTTAGGCGGGACAGGGGGCGACTATGGCTACACCTTC.

The gene calls are TRBV7-9 and TRBJ2-3, with 11 bases fitting TRBD2. V gave up 5 bases and J gave up 4 bases; unmatched junction bases: 11. Germline lookup yields CDR1 SEHNR and CDR2 FQNEAQ (reference sequence). CDR3 length: 17 residues. The DNA for the CDR3 is TGTGCCAGCAGCCTCCTTCGACTAGCGGGAAGGGCAGATACGCAGTATTTT. Its protein product is CASSLLRLAGRADTQYF. Full variable domain (rest looked up from reference TRBV7-9 and TRBJ2-3): DTGVSQNPRHKITKRGQNVTFRCDPISEHNRLYWYRQTLGQGPEFLTYFQNEAQLEKSRLLSDRFSAERPKGSFSTLEIQRTEQGDSAMYLCASSLLRLAGRADTQYFGPGTRLTVL.

V and J are TRBV6-6 and TRBJ2-6; D uncertain. Germline-derived CDR1 and CDR2 are MNHNY and SVGAGI (reference sequence). This CDR3 is 11 amino acids long. Trimming cost V 8 bases and J 9 bases, with 8 bases left between them. The CDR3 is CASGLYNVLTF. The DNA of the CDR3 is TGTGCCAGCGGCCTTTACAACGTCCTGACTTTC.

The V gene is TRBV7-6, the J gene TRBJ1-1; the D is unclear. Trimming stripped 2 bases from V and 0 bases from J, with 4 bases between. Germline V gives CDR1 SGHVS, CDR2 FNYEAQ. This CDR3 is built from 13 residues. For the CDR3, the DNA is TGTGCCAGCAGCTTACAGCTGAACACTGAAGCTTTCTTT. As protein: CASSLQLNTEAFF.

The genes are TRBV9 and TRBJ2-7; no clear D. Deletions cut 0 bases from V and 6 bases from J, with 13 bases between. The germline V gene has CDR1 SGDLS and CDR2 YYNGEE. CDR3 length: 14 amino acids. The CDR3 DNA reads as TGTGCCAGCAGCGTAGCCCCCGCCGTAAGCGAGCAGTACTTC. Protein sequence: CASSVAPAVSEQYF.

This clone was found many times. CDR3 residues: CASSPLPGTGVRSFF. The CDR3 nucleotides are TGTGCCAGCTCACCCTTACCCGGGACAGGGGTTCGATCTTTCTTT. The rearrangement links TRBV18 to TRBJ1-1, with 10 bases identical to TRBD1. Germline lookup yields CDR1 KGHSH and CDR2 LQKENI. The trim removed 3 bases at V and 12 bases at J, leaving 13 bases unmatched. This CDR3 is 15 amino acids long.

The CDR3 nucleotides read TGTGCCAGCAGCTTGGTGGGCGCCGGGACAGCCACAGATACGCAGTATTTT. Protein product: CASSLVGAGTATDTQYF. The rearrangement links TRBV5-5 to TRBJ2-3, with TRBD1 identical over 7 bases. V lost 0 bases, J lost 2 bases, and 9 bases stayed unmatched. CDR1 is SGHKS, CDR2 YYEKEE, per germline (reference sequence). The CDR3 has 17 amino acids.

This chain links TRBV29-1 with TRBJ2-1; 7 bases are shared with TRBD2. The CDR3 runs 13 residues. The trim removed 4 bases at V and 4 bases at J, leaving 4 bases unmatched. Germline loops: CDR1 SQVTM, CDR2 ANQGSEA. CDR3 sequence (DNA): TGCAGCGTTGCTAGCGGATTTTACAATGAGCAGTTCTTC. Protein product: CSVASGFYNEQFF.

The rearrangement joins TRBV7-2 to TRBJ2-5, with 7 bases aligning to TRBD1. Germline loops: CDR1 SGHTA, CDR2 FQGNSA. With 0 bases clipped from V and 5 bases from J, the junction kept 9 bases outside the gene matches. The CDR3 runs 16 residues. The CDR3 bases are TGTGCCAGCAGCTTAGCGCGAATCTCAGGGGGTGAGACCCAGTACTTC. Protein sequence: CASSLARISGGETQYF.

The chain uses TRBV28 and TRBJ2-7; TRBD2 matches 14 bases. Germline CDR1 MDHEN, CDR2 SYDVKM. The length of the CDR3 is 17 residues. V was pared by 7 bases and J by 3 bases, with 11 bases of the junction left unmatched. For the CDR3, the DNA is TGTGCCAGCACCGAAGGTGGGACTAGCGGGGGTATCTACGAGCAGTACTTC. It encodes CASTEGGTSGGIYEQYF.

The rearrangement uses TRBV19 and TRBJ2-7, with 7 nucleotides matching TRBD1. This CDR3 contains 14 residues. V shed 5 bases, J shed 2 bases, and the junction held 6 bases outside the gene matches. Looked up from germline, CDR1 is LNHDA and CDR2 is SQIVND (reference sequence). In DNA, the CDR3 is TGTGCCAGTAGTCCAGGGACAGCTACCTACGAGCAGTACTTC. This gives the protein CASSPGTATYEQYF.

This chain uses TRBV11-1 with TRBJ2-1; D not certain. This CDR3 region has 13 residues. Germline CDR1 reads SGHAT; CDR2 reads FQDESV (reference sequence). V dropped 5 bases and J dropped 10 bases, with 15 bases sitting between them. This chain's CDR3 is CASSAGGRREQFF. In DNA, the CDR3 is TGTGCCAGCAGCGCAGGTGGACGGAGAGAGCAGTTCTTC. Based on the CDR3 plus reference TRBV11-1 and TRBJ2-1, the full variable domain is EAEVAQSPRYKITEKSQAVAFWCDPISGHATLYWYRQILGQGPELLVQFQDESVVDDSQLPKDRFSAERLKGVDSTLKIQPAELGDSAMYLCASSAGGRREQFFGPGTRLTVL.

The rearrangement links TRBV7-2 to TRBJ2-1; the D is unclear. CDR3 length equals 15 residues. The germline gives CDR1 SGHTA, CDR2 FQGNSA. The germline V and J ends were trimmed by 11 bases and 0 bases, with 17 bases remaining between them. The CDR3 DNA follows: TGTGCCTCAAGGGTAGCTCCAGTCTCCTACAATGAGCAGTTCTTC. It yields the protein CASRVAPVSYNEQFF.